These 17 T cell receptor beta chains were sequenced from one sample in a study of spatial heterogeneity in lung cancer. TCRdb reprocessed the 5' RACE reads via MiXCR and lists one record per CDR3 protein. The sample carries about 40,000 distinct CDR3 sequences, approximately 5.2% recorded once. The time point was: sample taken at primary tumor resection. Sequencing covered unsorted whole RNA taken from tumor, nontumor lung or frozen PBMC. Sequencing used PBMCs, obtained at surgery. These receptors were collected from a female donor with early-stage non-small cell lung cancer.

This clonotype was counted ten times or more. The gene calls are TRBV28 and TRBJ2-1, with TRBD2 matching 12 bases. The CDR3 is made up of 16 amino acids. V trimming: 7 bases; J trimming: 7 bases; junction bases outside the gene matches: 11. Germline-derived CDR1 and CDR2 are MDHEN and SYDVKM. This CDR3 reads CASTRTSGVFGNEQFF. For the CDR3, the DNA is TGTGCCAGCACCCGGACTAGCGGGGTATTTGGGAATGAGCAGTTCTTC.

Many counts were recorded for this clonotype. This chain links TRBV11-2 with TRBJ2-1; D remains ambiguous. Germline loops: CDR1 SGHAT, CDR2 FQNNGV. The CDR3 sequence is 17 residues long. Trimming left V 2 bases short and J 4 bases short, with 18 bases between. CDR3: CASSLSTPLATYNEQFF. DNA for the CDR3: TGTGCCAGCAGCTTAAGTACCCCCTTAGCCACGTACAATGAGCAGTTCTTC. Filled out from reference TRBV11-2 and TRBJ2-1, the complete variable domain reads EAGVAQSPRYKIIEKRQSVAFWCNPISGHATLYWYQQILGQGPKLLIQFQNNGVVDDSQLPKDRFSAERLKGVDSTLKIQPAKLEDSAVYLCASSLSTPLATYNEQFFGPGTRLTVL.

This clonotype was detected many times. The chain links TRBV4-1 to TRBJ2-7, with TRBD2 as a possible D gene (5 bases). Germline CDR1 and CDR2: MGHRA and YSYEKL. CDR3 length equals 14 residues. The V end was cut by 0 bases, the J end by 4 bases, with 10 bases between. DNA for the CDR3: TGCGCCAGCAGCCAAGATGAGGGTGGTTACGAGCAGTACTTC. Encoded protein: CASSQDEGGYEQYF.

This clonotype was recorded at least ten times. This sequence joins TRBV3-1 and TRBJ1-5; D is ambiguous. V lost 1 base and J 3 bases, leaving 10 bases between the germline ends. This CDR3 is built from 15 residues. Germline loops: CDR1 LGHDT, CDR2 YNNKEL (reference sequence). The CDR3 spells CASSQGLGVNQPQHF. For the CDR3, the DNA is TGTGCCAGCAGCCAAGGGTTGGGAGTCAATCAGCCCCAGCATTTT. The full variable domain, rest sourced from reference TRBV3-1 and TRBJ1-5, is DTAVSQTPKYLVTQMGNDKSIKCEQNLGHDTMYWYKQDSKKFLKIMFSYNNKELIINETVPNRFSPKSPDKAHLNLHINSLELGDSAVYFCASSQGLGVNQPQHFGDGTRLSIL.

This clonotype was detected many times. This sequence joins TRBV7-9 and TRBJ1-1; 7 bases line up with TRBD1. With V trimmed by 1 base and J by 5 bases, 7 bases remained unmatched. Germline V gene data show CDR1 as SEHNR and CDR2 as FQNEAQ (reference sequence). The length of the CDR3 is 15 residues. Here the CDR3 reads CASSLETTGLTEAFF. The CDR3 region has the DNA TGTGCCAGCAGCTTAGAAACGACAGGGTTGACTGAAGCTTTCTTT.

At least ten counts were recorded for this clonotype. J is TRBJ2-2 and V is TRBV4-1; D is tentatively TRBD1 or TRBD2 (5 bases each). The CDR3 sequence is 17 residues long. Trimming left V 5 bases short and J 0 bases short, with 16 bases between. CDR1 and CDR2 from the germline V gene are MGHRA and YSYEKL. Here the CDR3 reads CASSSWPRGANTGELFF. The CDR3 DNA sequence: TGCGCCAGCAGCTCATGGCCTAGAGGGGCGAACACCGGGGAGCTGTTTTTT.

Many counts were recorded for this clonotype. This sequence joins TRBV10-3 and TRBJ2-1; 12 nucleotides match TRBD2. CDR3 size: 14 residues. The J segment lost 6 bases and the V segment lost 8 bases, leaving 5 bases of the junction unmatched. The germline V gene has CDR1 ENHRY and CDR2 SYGVKD. The CDR3 DNA is TGTGCCATCCAAACTAGCGGGGGGTTCAATGAGCAGTTCTTC. Its translation is CAIQTSGGFNEQFF.

This clonotype was observed many times. This sequence joins TRBV9 and TRBJ2-3; D call uncertain. CDR1 is SGDLS, CDR2 YYNGEE, per germline. The ends were cut back, 0 bases at V and 5 bases at J, with 10 bases in the middle. The CDR3 length is 14 residues. The CDR3 sequence is CASSVAQREDTQYF. CDR3 in DNA: TGTGCCAGCAGCGTAGCTCAGAGAGAAGATACGCAGTATTTT.

Ten or more counts support this clonotype. The rearrangement joins TRBV3-1 to TRBJ1-1; 7 nucleotides agree with TRBD1. The CDR3 totals 16 residues. V shed 1 base, J shed 4 bases, and the junction held 9 bases outside the gene matches. CDR1 is LGHDT and CDR2 is YNNKEL in the germline V gene (reference sequence). The DNA of the CDR3 is TGTGCCAGCAGCCAAGTAGAAGGCAGGGGGGCCACTGAAGCTTTCTTT. It codes for CASSQVEGRGATEAFF.

Ten or more counts support this clonotype. The rearrangement links TRBV5-1 to TRBJ2-5, with D possibly TRBD2 on 6 matching bases. The length of the CDR3 is 16 residues. CDR1 is SGHRS and CDR2 is YFSETQ in the germline V gene. V was shortened by 4 bases and J by 0 bases, with 16 bases between the two germline ends. This CDR3 reads CASSLGGRRDQETQYF. The CDR3 DNA follows: TGCGCCAGCAGCCTGGGGGGAAGAAGGGACCAAGAGACCCAGTACTTC.

This clonotype was observed a few times. The chain carries TRBV25-1 and TRBJ1-6, with D unclear. This CDR3 comprises 16 residues. Trimming stripped 4 bases from V and 0 bases from J, with 10 bases between. The germline V gene encodes CDR1 MGHDK and CDR2 SYGVNS. This CDR3 is CASSARWSSYNSPLHF. The CDR3 DNA sequence: TGTGCCAGCAGTGCCAGGTGGAGCTCCTATAATTCACCCCTCCACTTT.

This clonotype was seen ten or more times. V gene TRBV5-1 combines with J gene TRBJ2-5, with a possible D match to TRBD1 (5 bases). CDR1 SGHRS and CDR2 YFSETQ come from the germline V gene. Trimming shortened V by 3 bases and J by 2 bases, and 11 bases separated the two germline ends. CDR3 length equals 14 residues. The chain's CDR3 is CASSSPTEQETQYF. CDR3 coding DNA: TGCGCCAGCAGCTCCCCGACAGAACAAGAGACCCAGTACTTC.

Only a few counts were recorded for this clonotype. The gene calls are TRBV7-3 and TRBJ1-2, with a tentative D call TRBD1 (5 bases). V lost 5 bases to trimming and J lost 0 bases, with 10 bases between them. There are 14 residues in the CDR3. Germline CDR1 is SGHTA and CDR2 is FQGTGA. The CDR3 sequence: CASSPDRANYGYTF. Written as DNA, the CDR3 is TGTGCCAGCAGCCCCGACAGAGCTAACTATGGCTACACCTTC.

This clonotype was counted many times. The J gene is TRBJ2-5, the V gene TRBV12-3 or TRBV12-4; D is possibly TRBD1 or TRBD2 (5 bases each). The CDR3 totals 14 residues. V was shortened by 6 bases and J by 4 bases, with 15 bases between the two germline ends. CDR3 sequence (DNA): TGTGCCAGCAGCCGAAGCTCCGGGGCAGAGACCCAGTACTTC. It translates to CASSRSSGAETQYF.

This clonotype was picked up many times. The chain joins TRBV19 to TRBJ1-2; 7 bases are shared with TRBD1. CDR3 length: 14 residues. Germline loops: CDR1 LNHDA, CDR2 SQIVND (reference sequence). V lost 4 bases to trimming and J lost 6 bases; unmatched junction nucleotides: 8. The CDR3: CASSTRDRWNGYTF. CDR3 sequence (DNA): TGTGCCAGTAGTACCCGGGACAGATGGAATGGCTACACCTTC.

In its sample, this clonotype was seen a few times. The chain links TRBV5-1 to TRBJ1-4; tentatively, D is TRBD1 (6 bases). The germline V gene encodes CDR1 SGHRS and CDR2 YFSETQ. The length of the CDR3 is 15 residues. The V end was cut by 0 bases, the J end by 5 bases, with 11 bases between. The CDR3 region has the DNA TGCGCCAGCAGCTTGGAGGGCAGGGGCAATGAAAAACTGTTTTTT. Translated, it gives CASSLEGRGNEKLFF.

This clonotype was counted at least ten times. The V and J genes are TRBV6-2 or TRBV6-3 and TRBJ2-7, with 9 bases that match TRBD1. The trim removed 6 bases at V and 6 bases at J, leaving 3 bases unmatched. Germline V gene lookup returns CDR1 MNHEY and CDR2 SVGEGT. The length of the CDR3 is 12 residues. DNA for the CDR3: TGTGCCAGCAGCTGGGACAGGGTCGAGCAGTACTTC. It encodes CASSWDRVEQYF.